This T cell receptor beta chain stems from a study of identical twins (dated by TCRdb to 2016 to 2018). At the level of the whole study: The study deep-sequenced TCR alpha and beta repertoires from monozygotic twins, unrelated adults of various ages and cord blood to test whether fetal clonotypes persist. To rule out contamination, the twin experiments were replicated at different times with different library preparation protocols.

The full study reports these points: Compared with coincidental sharing between unrelated individuals, out-of-frame TCR alpha sequences shared between twins had an excess of sequences with low generation probability. Fewer insertions were carried by abundant cord blood beta clonotypes; a weaker similar trend was observed in young adult naive repertoires, while no such trend was observed in memory repertoires. Zero-insertion analyses could be partly confounded by invariant T cells such as MAIT and iNKT, although diverse VJ usage argued against such confounding for most clonotypes. In monozygotic twins, recombination models systematically underestimated out-of-frame TCR alpha sharing, but the models matched the sharing seen between unrelated individuals. Because the same donors could not be followed over many years, the conclusions depended on cross-sectional statistical analysis. Excess twin sharing in beta out-of-frame sequences was weaker because fewer shared sequences lowered the signal-to-noise ratio.

Library preparation used 5' RACE. Sequencing took place on an Illumina HiSeq 2000. A universal primer binding site was introduced by template switching, and a unique molecular identifier was present in the final cDNA, enabling accurate counting of TCR cDNA molecules. Specific primers in the conserved constant-segment region were used to synthesize first-strand cDNA for the TCR alpha and beta chains. To control for contamination, every cDNA library was double barcoded, receiving both a SMART-Mk sample barcode and Illumina barcodes. TruSeq adapter sequences along with Illumina sample barcodes were introduced in two successive PCR steps. The TCR alpha and beta cDNA libraries were sequenced on the Illumina HiSeq platform using custom primers. As for the original processing: Raw reads were processed with MiGEC to extract unique molecular identifiers, and MiXCR was used to determine CDR3 positions. Recombination models were inferred per individual with the repgenHMM and IGoR tools using an EM algorithm. The analysis of shared clonotypes was done with the tcR package in R, with sharing normalized by the product of cloneset sizes. Out-of-frame nonproductive sequences were analyzed to study raw recombination free of thymic and clonal selection effects. TCRdb took the public reads, trimmed them with fastp at Q25, ran MiXCR for clone calling and kept in-frame beta chains. One record per CDR3 amino acid sequence lists the most common genes and DNA. These V and J calls rely on TCRdb rather than the paper's analysis. A total of 200,000 to 300,000 distinct CDR3 sequences appear in this sample, about 13% of them only once. The ten biggest clones cover about 4% of the sample.

Only healthy Caucasian donors were included. The twin cohort consisted of three pairs of female monozygotic twins, all aged about 18 to 29 years. Miltenyi CD45RO+ enrichment and human naive T-cell isolation kits were used to isolate memory (CD45RO+) and naive T cells from PBMC. The CDR3 has 13 amino acids, counting the end cysteine and phenylalanine. This entry keeps only the CDR3 DNA: 39 bases, framed from base 1. CDR1 and CDR2 are drawn from the germline V gene: SGHAT, FQNNGV. V was cut back by 3 bases and J by 6 bases, leaving a gap of 9 bases between them. Of note for this clonotype: The antigen it binds to is not known. One base away there is no much larger clone; base qualities are not given.

This sample was shared with a second study, whose subject was yellow fever vaccine responses in identical twins. From that second study: According to the authors, in identical twins the way T cells responded to vaccination appeared partly convergent and partly personalized. In identical twins, the study followed T cell clones that responded to the vaccine with precision.

The origin of this receptor is a woman aged 18-35 years in good health. The sequenced sample was memory (CD45RO+) T cells sorted from blood. According to the study, the label for this sample's cell subset or site signals: CD45RO+ enriched T cells. The chain was built from TRBV11-2 and TRBJ2-1; the D gene cannot be named for sure. The nucleotide sequence reads as follows: TGTGCCAGCAGCTTGAACGGCCCCAATGAGCAGTTCTTC. Its protein reads: CASSLNGPNEQFF.